This TCR beta chain derives from a study of somatic mutations in cytotoxic T cells in rheumatoid arthritis. About the research overall: T-cell populations stained with V beta antibodies were in some cases flow-sorted at nearly 100% purity, including V beta1+ cells that were sequenced for TCRB. Study-wide points: Reported slight underrepresentation of TRBV07 in rheumatoid arthritis patients was not subjected to multiple-comparison adjustment. For about an eighth of the roughly 65 patients, a single CD8+ clone accounted for more than 20% of CD8+ cells.

V shed 4 bases and J shed 3 bases, with 19 bases lying between them. Looked up from germline, CDR1 is SGHDT and CDR2 is YYEEEE. The CDR3 consists of 16 residues. This clone showed up just once. Its antigen remains unknown. Per the study methods: Matches to published virus-specific TCRB sequences were rare among patient CD8+ clones larger than 1%. Sequencing was performed with immunoSEQ multiplex PCR; in TCRdb, only in-frame clones are kept and a portion is missing. V and J calls and clone size are those listed in that table; D and trimming were worked out from the DNA. The profile covers around 6,800 clones, with 74% appearing a single time and 15% to 20% taken by the ten largest.

The source of this sequence is an adult with rheumatoid arthritis. The gene calls are TRBV5-6 and TRBJ1-2; D not certain. Material: CD8+ T cells sorted from blood. This CDR3 is CASSPQTASRYYGYTF. The CDR3 DNA reads TGTGCCAGCAGCCCCCAGACTGCGTCTCGCTACTATGGCTACACCTTC.